These 13 T cell receptor beta chains came from one sample sequenced in a study of blood T cell repertoires in COVID-19. TCRdb's table, derived via immunoSEQ multiplex PCR, lists solely in-frame clones and lacks some. The sample includes tens of thousands of clones, about four fifths seen only once; the top ten take about 34%. Sequenced input: peripheral blood. The receptors were gathered from a human donor in a cohort sampled during active COVID-19.

This clone has a handful of counts. The rearrangement joins TRBV27 to TRBJ2-2; the D gene is possibly TRBD2 (7 bases). The CDR3 totals 12 residues. Trimming pared 11 bases from V and 7 bases from J, leaving 14 bases between. In germline, CDR1 is MNHEY, CDR2 SMNVEV (reference sequence). CDR3 region: CASGRGHGELFF. The CDR3 DNA reads as TGTGCCTCAGGGCGGGGGCACGGGGAGCTGTTTTTT.

The J gene is TRBJ2-3, the V gene TRBV27, with TRBD1 identical over 10 bases. Germline values: CDR1 MNHEY, CDR2 SMNVEV (reference sequence). V trimming: 4 bases; J trimming: 6 bases; junction bases outside the gene matches: 7. This CDR3 has 15 residues. CDR3 sequence reads: CASSSRQGAWDTQYF. CDR3 DNA sequence: TGTGCCAGCAGTTCTCGACAGGGGGCTTGGGATACGCAGTATTTT.

This clone occurred a few times. This rearrangement joins TRBV7-2 to TRBJ1-6, with 7 nucleotides matching TRBD1. The CDR3 loop spans 13 amino acids. Trimming at V came to 8 bases and at J to 8 bases, leaving 6 bases not matched to a gene. Germline V CDR1 and CDR2: SGHTA, FQGNSA. The CDR3 sequence: CASQGQGDSPLHF. Written as DNA, the CDR3 is TGTGCCAGCCAGGGGCAGGGGGATTCACCCCTCCACTTT.

A few counts support this clone. The genes are TRBV3-1 (or the pseudogene TRBV3-2) and TRBJ1-1; D remains ambiguous. Germline assignment: CDR1 LGHDT and CDR2 YNNKEL (reference sequence). V was cut by 0 bases and J by 2 bases, with 7 bases left in between. CDR3 length equals 14 residues. CDR3: CASSQETHNTEAFF. The DNA for the CDR3 is TGTGCCAGCAGCCAAGAGACTCACAACACTGAAGCTTTCTTT.

The gene calls are TRBV19 and TRBJ1-5; the D is unclear. The CDR3 is 15 amino acids. V shed 4 bases and J shed 0 bases, with 10 bases lying between them. Germline-derived CDR1 and CDR2 are LNHDA and SQIVND (reference sequence). This CDR3 reads CASSTQSFSNQPQHF. In nucleotides, the CDR3 is TGTGCCAGTAGTACACAGTCCTTTAGCAATCAGCCCCAGCATTTT.

The V and J genes are TRBV2 and TRBJ2-1; D might be TRBD2 (7 bases). In germline, CDR1 is SNHLY, CDR2 FYNNEI. The CDR3 runs 14 residues. Trimming left V 2 bases short and J 9 bases short, with 14 bases between. The CDR3: CASSERRGGGEQFF. DNA of the CDR3: TGTGCCAGCAGTGAAAGGCGGGGAGGGGGTGAGCAGTTCTTC.

The V call is TRBV3-1 (or the pseudogene TRBV3-2), the J call TRBJ1-2, with D hard to call. Germline-derived CDR1 and CDR2 are LGHDT and YNNKEL (reference sequence). The CDR3 totals 17 residues. Trimming cost V 0 bases and J 3 bases, with 17 bases left between them. CDR3 sequence reads: CASSQDVGRARHYGYTF. The CDR3 DNA follows: TGTGCCAGCAGCCAAGACGTTGGGAGAGCAAGACACTATGGCTACACCTTC.

This chain links TRBV2 with TRBJ1-3; the match to TRBD1 covers 8 bases. The CDR3 runs 16 residues. Trimming removed 4 bases from V and 1 base from J; junction bases left unmatched: 6. Germline CDR1 reads SNHLY; CDR2 reads FYNNEI. In nucleotides, the CDR3 is TGTGCCAGCAGTGTACAGGGGGTCTCGTCTGGAAACACCATATATTTT. Its protein is CASSVQGVSSGNTIYF.

V is TRBV6-5 and J is TRBJ1-1; 7 nucleotides agree with TRBD1. The CDR3 is 14 amino acids. Germline-derived CDR1 and CDR2 are MNHEY and SVGAGI. Losses at the gene ends were 8 bases for V and 1 base for J; bases not matched to a gene: 7. The CDR3 region is CASLITGANTEAFF. CDR3 in DNA: TGTGCCAGCCTTATCACAGGGGCGAACACTGAAGCTTTCTTT.

This chain uses TRBV11-1 with TRBJ2-1; 10 bases are a match to TRBD2. This CDR3 region has 14 residues. V trimming: 5 bases; J trimming: 10 bases; junction bases outside the gene matches: 8. Germline V gene sequence: CDR1 SGHAT, CDR2 FQDESV (reference sequence). DNA for the CDR3: TGTGCCAGCAGCCTCGGGACTAGCGTATCCGAGCAGTTCTTC. It specifies CASSLGTSVSEQFF.

The genes are TRBV6-5 and TRBJ2-1; TRBD2 aligns across 14 bases. Looked up from germline, CDR1 is MNHEY and CDR2 is SVGAGI. The CDR3 is made up of 14 amino acids. V shed 8 bases and J 10 bases; nucleotides not matched to a gene: 7. The CDR3 reads CASLGTSGSSEQFF. CDR3 nucleotide sequence: TGTGCCAGCCTCGGGACTAGCGGGAGCTCCGAGCAGTTCTTC.

J is TRBJ2-1 and V is TRBV18; 7 bases are a match to TRBD1. J gave up 8 bases and V 3 bases, and 16 bases lay outside the gene matches. This CDR3 region has 17 residues. The V gene's germline CDR1 is KGHSH and CDR2 LQKENI. The CDR3 DNA follows: TGTGCCAGCTCACCCACGCCGTCACGGACAGGATCGGATGAGCAGTTCTTC. It codes for CASSPTPSRTGSDEQFF. The variable domain in full, with the rest retrieved from reference TRBV18 and TRBJ2-1, is NAGVMQNPRHLVRRRGQEARLRCSPMKGHSHVYWYRQLPEEGLKFMVYLQKENIIDESGMPKERFSAEFPKEGPSILRIQQVVRGDSAAYFCASSPTPSRTGSDEQFFGPGTRLTVL.

The V gene is TRBV10-3, the J gene TRBJ2-3, with TRBD1 matching over 7 bases. Germline CDR1 and CDR2: ENHRY and SYGVKD. The CDR3 covers 14 residues. The V and J ends lost 3 bases and 4 bases, in that order; junction bases with no gene match: 4. The CDR3 protein is CAISDEGASDTQYF. The CDR3 coding sequence is TGTGCCATCAGTGATGAGGGGGCCTCAGATACGCAGTATTTT.